Presented here are 31 T cell receptor beta chains from one specimen sequenced in a study of Graves' ophthalmopathy and Graves' hyperthyroidism. As the template, RNA transcripts were used to amplify TCR beta CDR3 regions. An initial RT-PCR round employing HTBI primers preceded a second-round multiplex PCR. TCRdb re-derived calls from the multiplex PCR reads in MiXCR, one entry per CDR3 protein. Among over a million distinct CDR3 sequences listed, about 36% were seen once. The material sequenced was peripheral blood or thyroid tissue (not recorded which). Source of these receptors: an adult man with Graves' hyperthyroidism.

The chain carries TRBV11-2 and TRBJ2-7, with D tentatively TRBD1 (5 bases). Trimming stripped 3 bases from V and 6 bases from J, with 15 bases between. Germline V lookup: CDR1 SGHAT, CDR2 FQNNGV. The CDR3 has 14 residues. CDR3 in amino acids: CASSFGAEWGEQYF. In DNA form, the CDR3 reads TGTGCCAGCAGCTTTGGGGCCGAATGGGGCGAGCAGTACTTC.

This clonotype was seen repeatedly, ten times or more. The gene calls are TRBV4-2 and TRBJ1-1; D is unresolved. With 2 bases removed from V and 0 bases from J, the gap between germline ends came to 10 bases. CDR1 and CDR2 from the germline V gene are LGHNA and YNFKEQ. This CDR3 contains 15 residues. DNA for the CDR3: TGTGCCAGCAGCCAAAGCGGCGCAATGAACACTGAAGCTTTCTTT. Its translation is CASSQSGAMNTEAFF.

This clonotype has ten or more counts. The gene calls are TRBV29-1 and TRBJ2-7; D unclear. The CDR3 runs 14 residues. Germline values: CDR1 SQVTM, CDR2 ANQGSEA. Trimming cost V 4 bases and J 0 bases, with 13 bases left between them. Here the CDR3 reads CSVGEGSFSYEQYF. For the CDR3, the DNA is TGCAGCGTTGGCGAAGGATCCTTCTCCTACGAGCAGTACTTC.

V gene TRBV29-1 combines with J gene TRBJ1-5, with TRBD1 as a possible D gene (6 bases). Germline lookup yields CDR1 SQVTM and CDR2 ANQGSEA. V lost 6 bases and J lost 6, with 18 bases in between. CDR3 length equals 14 residues. CDR3: CSVAQGTQGQPQHF. CDR3 bases: TGCAGCGTAGCCCAGGGGACGCAGGGTCAGCCCCAGCATTTT.

At least ten counts were recorded for this clonotype. The rearrangement joins TRBV11-2 to TRBJ1-6, with 7 bases that match TRBD1. Trimming cost V 8 bases and J 9 bases; bases outside gene matches: 10. Germline loops: CDR1 SGHAT, CDR2 FQNNGV. The CDR3 contains 14 residues. The CDR3 sequence: CASSQQGFRSPLHF. The CDR3 DNA is TGTGCCAGCTCACAACAGGGGTTTCGTTCACCCCTCCACTTT.

V and J are TRBV7-2 and TRBJ2-5; no firm D call. The CDR3 consists of 12 residues. V was pared by 5 bases and J by 5 bases, with 9 bases between. Germline CDR1 SGHTA, CDR2 FQGNSA. The CDR3 sequence is CASSPNWETQYF. The CDR3 region has the DNA TGTGCCAGCAGCCCTAATTGGGAGACCCAGTACTTC. Full variable domain (outside the CDR3, taken from reference TRBV7-2 and TRBJ2-5): GAGVSQSPSNKVTEKGKDVELRCDPISGHTALYWYRQSLGQGLEFLIYFQGNSAPDKSGLPSDRFSAERTGGSVSTLTIQRTQQEDSAVYLCASSPNWETQYFGPGTRLLVL.

This chain connects TRBV25-1 to TRBJ2-7; 9 bases align to TRBD1. J lost 4 bases, V lost 8 bases, and 12 bases had no gene match. In germline, CDR1 is MGHDK, CDR2 SYGVNS. The CDR3 spans 15 residues. CDR3 sequence reads: CASGEAGTGLYEQYF. Here the CDR3 DNA reads TGTGCCAGCGGAGAAGCCGGGACAGGGTTGTACGAGCAGTACTTC.

This clonotype has ten or more counts. V and J are TRBV2 and TRBJ2-5, with 10 bases lining up with TRBD2. CDR3 length: 14 residues. CDR1 and CDR2 from the germline V gene are SNHLY and FYNNEI. Trimming cost V 7 bases and J 4 bases; bases outside gene matches: 6. CDR3 nucleotides: TGTGCCAGCAAGGAGCGGGGGGGCGGAGAGACCCAGTACTTC. It specifies CASKERGGGETQYF.

This clonotype was counted ten times or more. The chain carries TRBV11-2 and TRBJ2-7; a possible D gene is TRBD1 (6 bases). Germline CDR1 reads SGHAT; CDR2 reads FQNNGV. The CDR3 sequence is 15 residues long. Trimming left V 5 bases short and J 3 bases short, with 17 bases between. CDR3 DNA: TGTGCCAGCAGCCTGGGACAAACAGGGAGCTACGAGCAGTACTTC. It yields the protein CASSLGQTGSYEQYF.

The chain recombines TRBV20-1 with TRBJ1-2; 8 nucleotides agree with TRBD1. Unmatched junction bases numbered 10, after V lost 6 bases and J lost 10 bases. Germline CDR1 and CDR2: DFQATT and SNEGSKA (reference sequence). This CDR3 contains 12 residues. CDR3 in amino acids: CSAPQGENDYTF. The CDR3, as DNA: TGCAGTGCCCCACAGGGGGAGAATGACTACACCTTC.

Comment on this clonotype: A much larger clone lies one base from this, so it may be a read error. V gene TRBV20-1 combines with J gene TRBJ1-4, with a tentative D call TRBD1 (5 bases). Germline values: CDR1 DFQATT, CDR2 SNEGSKA (reference sequence). The CDR3 has 17 residues. In DNA form, the CDR3 reads TGCAGTGCTAGAGATCTTGGGGACGCGGCAACTAATGAAAAACCGTTTTTT. Translation: CSARDLGDAATNEKPFF.

In this sample, this clonotype turned up many times. The rearrangement joins TRBV7-9 to TRBJ1-6; no clear D gene. The CDR3 runs 16 residues. Between the trimmed V and J ends, which lost 4 bases and 6 bases, there was a span of 16 bases. Germline V lookup: CDR1 SEHNR, CDR2 FQNEAQ (reference sequence). This CDR3 reads CASSSRSGVGNSPLHF. The DNA of the CDR3 is TGTGCCAGCAGCTCAAGGTCGGGTGTCGGTAATTCACCCCTCCACTTT.

The V call is TRBV7-9, the J call TRBJ1-1; 9 bases line up with TRBD1. The V gene's germline CDR1 is SEHNR and CDR2 FQNEAQ (reference sequence). J lost 6 bases, V lost 3 bases, and 8 bases had no gene match. This CDR3 has 15 residues. The CDR3 reads CASSLGPGQGAEAFF. The CDR3 nucleotides are TGTGCCAGCAGCTTGGGTCCGGGACAGGGCGCTGAAGCTTTCTTT.

V usage is TRBV29-1 and J usage is TRBJ2-7; D perhaps matches TRBD1 (5 bases). Deletions cut 4 bases from V and 5 bases from J, with 15 bases between. From germline, CDR1 is SQVTM and CDR2 ANQGSEA. The CDR3 extends over 13 amino acids. DNA of the CDR3: TGCAGCGTTGCAACAGGCCTTACTAACGAGCAGTACTTC. Amino acids: CSVATGLTNEQYF.

The chain carries TRBV7-2 and TRBJ1-5; D might be TRBD1 (6 bases). Trimming left V 8 bases short and J 6 bases short, with 11 bases between. The germline V gene encodes CDR1 SGHTA and CDR2 FQGNSA. The CDR3 runs to 12 residues. CDR3 in amino acids: CASSQGFQPQHF. CDR3 coding DNA: TGTGCCAGCTCCCAGGGGTTTCAGCCCCAGCATTTT. The full variable domain, its missing parts supplied by reference TRBV7-2 and TRBJ1-5, is GAGVSQSPSNKVTEKGKDVELRCDPISGHTALYWYRQSLGQGLEFLIYFQGNSAPDKSGLPSDRFSAERTGGSVSTLTIQRTQQEDSAVYLCASSQGFQPQHFGDGTRLSIL.

This clonotype was recorded at least ten times. The CDR3: CASSTATGAYSPLHF. The CDR3 nucleotides are TGTGCCAGCAGCACGGCGACAGGGGCCTATTCACCCCTCCACTTT. The gene calls are TRBV7-2 and TRBJ1-6; TRBD1 matches 8 bases. There are 15 residues in the CDR3. V lost 5 bases to trimming and J lost 8 bases; unmatched junction nucleotides: 8. The germline gives CDR1 SGHTA, CDR2 FQGNSA.

This chain links TRBV20-1 with TRBJ2-7; 12 bases line up with TRBD2. Looked up from germline, CDR1 is DFQATT and CDR2 is SNEGSKA (reference sequence). The V segment lost 1 base and the J segment 0 bases; nucleotides outside the gene matches: 7. The CDR3 has 17 amino acids. CDR3 DNA sequence: TGCAGTGCTAGAGCACTAGCGGGAGGCTGGAGCTCCTACGAGCAGTACTTC. Translation: CSARALAGGWSSYEQYF.

This clonotype was observed many times. The rearrangement joins TRBV29-1 to TRBJ2-2, with D possibly being TRBD1 (5 bases). The V gene lost 7 bases and the J gene lost 6 bases, with 12 bases spanning the gap. CDR1 and CDR2 (germline): SQVTM, ANQGSEA. The CDR3 spans 12 residues. Here the CDR3 DNA reads TGCAGCGCTACCGACAGTTCCGGGGAGCTGTTTTTT. Amino acids: CSATDSSGELFF.

For this clonotype: With a much larger clone just one base away, this may be a read error. This chain links TRBV2 with TRBJ2-7, with D perhaps TRBD1 (5 bases). Deletions cut 8 bases from V and 9 bases from J, with 20 bases between. The CDR3 contains 13 residues. CDR1 is SNHLY, CDR2 FYNNEI, per germline. CDR3 region: CASGAGYQHVQYF. Here the CDR3 DNA reads TGTGCCAGCGGCGCAGGGTACCAGCACGTGCAGTACTTC. Full variable domain (outside the CDR3, taken from reference TRBV2 and TRBJ2-7): EPEVTQTPSHQVTQMGQEVILRCVPISNHLYFYWYRQILGQKVEFLVSFYNNEISEKSEIFDDQFSVERPDGSNFTLKIRSTKLEDSAMYFCASGAGYQHVQYFGPGTRLTVT.

The CDR3, as DNA: TGTGCCATCAGTGAGCGGGGGGGCGGAACAGATACGCAGTATTTT. Its translation: CAISERGGGTDTQYF. The gene calls are TRBV10-3 and TRBJ2-3; 8 bases map to TRBD2. J was trimmed by 3 bases and V by 2 bases; bases with no gene match: 4. Germline assignment: CDR1 ENHRY and CDR2 SYGVKD. CDR3 length: 15 residues.

This chain links TRBV30 with TRBJ1-5, with D hard to call. Germline-derived CDR1 and CDR2 are GTSNPN and SVGIG (reference sequence). This CDR3 spans 14 amino acids. V was cut by 5 bases and J by 4 bases, with 15 bases left in between. The CDR3 protein is CAWSGRLGNQPQHF. The DNA for the CDR3 is TGTGCCTGGTCTGGGAGGCTGGGTAATCAGCCCCAGCATTTT. The entire variable domain, with the rest obtained from reference TRBV30 and TRBJ1-5, is as follows: SQTIHQWPATLVQPVGSPLSLECTVEGTSNPNLYWYRQAAGRGLQLLFYSVGIGQISSEVPQNLSASRPQDRQFILSSKKLLLSDSGFYLCAWSGRLGNQPQHFGDGTRLSIL.

This clonotype was counted only a few times. The chain links TRBV6-5 to TRBJ1-6, with D possibly matching TRBD1 (5 bases). Trimming pared 3 bases from V and 6 bases from J, leaving 15 bases between. There are 16 residues in the CDR3. In germline, CDR1 is MNHEY, CDR2 SVGAGI. The CDR3 DNA is TGTGCCAGCAGTTATGGGAGGGGTGTAGGTAATTCACCCCTCCACTTT. This codes for CASSYGRGVGNSPLHF.

This clonotype was observed at least ten times. The chain joins TRBV7-8 to TRBJ2-5, with D hard to call. The CDR3 extends over 12 amino acids. V lost 6 bases and J 3 bases, leaving 8 bases between the germline ends. Germline V gives CDR1 SGHVS, CDR2 FQNEAQ. The CDR3 spells CASRQGKETQYF. CDR3 coding DNA: TGTGCCAGCAGGCAAGGGAAAGAGACCCAGTACTTC.

The rearrangement uses TRBV7-7 and TRBJ1-4; 7 bases align to TRBD1. This CDR3 is 18 amino acids long. The V and J ends lost 5 bases and 7 bases, in that order; junction bases with no gene match: 19. In germline, CDR1 is SSHAT, CDR2 FNYEAQ (reference sequence). CDR3 amino acids: CASSPGTARNWGCEKLFF. CDR3 in DNA: TGTGCCAGCAGCCCAGGGACAGCAAGGAATTGGGGTTGTGAAAAACTGTTTTTT.

This clonotype was counted at least ten times. The CDR3 sequence is CASSTSGTGNTEAFF. The CDR3 nucleotides read TGTGCCAGTAGTACATCGGGGACGGGGAACACTGAAGCTTTCTTT. This chain joins TRBV19 and TRBJ1-1; a possible D gene is TRBD1 (5 bases). Germline CDR1 LNHDA, CDR2 SQIVND (reference sequence). This CDR3 comprises 15 residues. Between the trimmed V and J ends, which lost 4 bases and 1 base, there was a span of 13 bases.

This clonotype was detected a few times. The rearrangement joins TRBV10-3 to TRBJ1-1; D perhaps matches TRBD1 (5 bases). Trimming took off 2 bases at V and 11 bases at J, with 15 bases between the two ends. Germline V CDR1 and CDR2: ENHRY, SYGVKD. CDR3 length equals 13 residues. In DNA, the CDR3 is TGTGCCATCAGTGAGACAACAGGTTTAAGGGCTTTCTTT. Its translation: CAISETTGLRAFF.

The rearrangement uses TRBV6-6 and TRBJ1-5; D remains unclear. CDR3 length: 14 amino acids. Trimming left V 4 bases short and J 1 base short, with 8 bases between. Germline V gives CDR1 MNHNY, CDR2 SVGAGI (reference sequence). The CDR3 protein is CASSSSKSNQPQHF. In nucleotides, the CDR3 is TGTGCCAGCAGTTCCTCGAAAAGCAATCAGCCCCAGCATTTT.

This clonotype was observed many times. The chain joins TRBV7-6 to TRBJ2-7, with unresolved D. CDR3 length: 14 residues. V was cut by 1 base and J by 1 base, with 8 bases left in between. The germline CDR1 and CDR2 sequences are SGHVS and FNYEAQ. The CDR3 region is CASSLESDSYEQYF. CDR3 DNA sequence: TGTGCCAGCAGCTTAGAATCCGATTCCTACGAGCAGTACTTC.

This clonotype has just one count. The chain recombines TRBV12-3 or TRBV12-4 with TRBJ2-5; 9 bases are shared with TRBD2. The CDR3 is made up of 16 amino acids. The junction had 12 bases not matched to a gene; V was cut back by 5 bases and J by 5 bases. The CDR3 bases are TGTGCCAGCAGTGTGAGCGGGGGGCGCCGCCGGGAGACCCAGTACTTC. This gives the protein CASSVSGGRRRETQYF.

This clonotype was observed many times. J is TRBJ1-5 and V is TRBV7-9, with D unclear. CDR1 is SEHNR and CDR2 is FQNEAQ in the germline V gene (reference sequence). The V end was cut by 3 bases, the J end by 4 bases, with 4 bases between. The CDR3 totals 12 residues. The CDR3 is CASSFANQPQHF. CDR3 sequence (DNA): TGTGCCAGCAGCTTCGCGAATCAGCCCCAGCATTTT.

The CDR3 DNA reads TGTGCCAGCAGCCAGGGACAGGGGTCTGATCGTCAGCCCCAGCATTTT. This sequence encodes CASSQGQGSDRQPQHF. J is TRBJ1-5 and V is TRBV7-8, with 10 bases identical to TRBD1. This CDR3 has 16 residues. V lost 5 bases and J lost 6; bases outside the gene matches: 10. Looked up from germline, CDR1 is SGHVS and CDR2 is FQNEAQ.